Presented here are 17 T cell receptor beta chains from one specimen sequenced in a study of T cell clonality in common variable immunodeficiency. This table comes from immunoSEQ multiplex PCR, and its TCRdb copy is limited to in-frame clones, with some not included. The sample has over 50,000 clones, none seen only once; the top ten hold 3% to 4%. The sequenced material came from peripheral blood mononuclear cells. These receptors were obtained from a person between 18 and 70 years old in good health.

This clone came up many times. The read gets to within 3 residues of the CDR3 end, and the germline J gene fills in the rest. The chain carries TRBV13 and TRBJ2-1; 14 nucleotides match TRBD2. Unmatched junction bases numbered 9, after V lost 5 bases and J lost 9 bases. Germline V gene lookup returns CDR1 PRHDT and CDR2 FYEKMQ (reference sequence). The CDR3 contains 16 residues. CDR3 bases read: TGTGCCAGCAGCCCTCCGGGACTAGCGGGAGTCAGTGAG. It codes for CASSPPGLAGVSE. The CDR3 in full is CASSPPGLAGVSEQFF.

This clone was seen many times. The CDR3 end is not reached by the read, which stops 3 residues before it; the germline J gene fills it in. The chain uses TRBV10-3 and TRBJ2-5, with 8 bases matching TRBD1. The germline V gene encodes CDR1 ENHRY and CDR2 SYGVKD. The CDR3 loop spans 15 amino acids. V was clipped by 4 bases and J by 1 base; unmatched bases: 5. The DNA read from the CDR3 is TGTGCCATCAGTGGGGGGACAGGAGCCCAAGAGACC. Protein: CAISGGTGAQET. The CDR3 in its entirety is CAISGGTGAQETQYF.

With regard to this clone: The sequenced fragment ends 3 residues before the CDR3 boundary, so the rest is inferred from the germline J gene. V and J are TRBV7-2 and TRBJ2-1; TRBD1 is a possible D gene (6 bases). The germline CDR1 and CDR2 sequences are SGHTA and FQGNSA. The CDR3 is 15 residues long. Trimming removed 2 bases at V and 8 bases at J, with 16 bases between. The CDR3: CASSLRGWSIDEQFF. The sequenced CDR3 bases are TGTGCCAGCAGCTTAAGGGGGTGGTCAATCGATGAG.

In its sample, this clone was seen many times. With the read ending 3 residues before the CDR3 end, the germline J gene is used to fill in that end. The rearrangement links TRBV28 to TRBJ2-7; 8 bases are shared with TRBD2. V shed 3 bases, J shed 0 bases, and the junction held 4 bases outside the gene matches. Germline loops: CDR1 MDHEN, CDR2 SYDVKM. This CDR3 is 15 amino acids long. CDR3 loop: CASSFPAGGSYEQYF. Partial CDR3 DNA: TGTGCCAGCAGTTTCCCGGCGGGGGGCTCCTACGAG. Full variable domain (remainder filled in from reference TRBV28 and TRBJ2-7): DVKVTQSSRYLVKRTGEKVFLECVQDMDHENMFWYRQDPGLGLRLIYFSYDVKMKEKGDIPEGYSVSREKKERFSLILESASTNQTSMYLCASSFPAGGSYEQYFGPGTRLTVT.

This clone appeared many times. Read data end 3 residues before the CDR3 end; the end is taken from the germline J gene. The chain links TRBV5-1 to TRBJ1-2; 7 bases map to TRBD1. This CDR3 is built from 14 residues. Germline V gives CDR1 SGHRS, CDR2 YFSETQ. The J segment lost 4 bases and the V segment lost 0 bases, leaving 3 bases of the junction unmatched. CDR3 amino acids: CASSLEGALYGYTF. Incomplete CDR3 DNA: TGCGCCAGCAGCTTGGAGGGGGCCCTCTATGGC. Filled out from reference TRBV5-1 and TRBJ1-2, the complete variable domain reads KAGVTQTPRYLIKTRGQQVTLSCSPISGHRSVSWYQQTPGQGLQFLFEYFSETQRNKGNFPGRFSGRQFSNSRSEMNVSTLELGDSALYLCASSLEGALYGYTFGSGTRLTVV.

This clone was seen at least ten times. With the read ending 3 residues before the CDR3 end, the germline J gene is used to fill in that end. The sample has other DNA sequences that encode this CDR3 too. The V call is TRBV11-2, the J call TRBJ2-7; no clear D gene. Per the germline V gene, CDR1 is SGHAT and CDR2 is FQNNGV. With 0 bases removed from V and 4 bases from J, the gap between germline ends came to 4 bases. CDR3 size: 12 residues. The CDR3 DNA, read in part, is TGTGCCAGCAGCTTAGATCGGTACGAG. Translation gives CASSLDRYE. The whole CDR3 is CASSLDRYEQYF.

A remark on this clone: The DNA ends 3 residues before the CDR3 does, and the rest of the CDR3 is filled in from the germline J gene. The chain combines TRBV7-9 with TRBJ2-2; perhaps TRBD2 as D (6 bases). The CDR3 loop spans 13 amino acids. The germline gives CDR1 SEHNR, CDR2 FQNEAQ (reference sequence). CDR3 DNA, as far as it was read: TGTGCCAGCAGCTTAGTGGAGGGTGAAAAG. Amino acids: CASSLVEGEK. The CDR3 in its entirety is CASSLVEGEKLFF.

This clone has ten or more counts. The read falls 3 residues short of the CDR3 end, and the missing part is taken from the germline J gene. The gene calls are TRBV2 and TRBJ2-3; D perhaps matches TRBD2 (7 bases). The CDR3 spans 18 residues. CDR1 and CDR2 (germline): SNHLY, FYNNEI. V shed 6 bases and J shed 1 base, with 23 bases lying between them. CDR3 in amino acids: CASRGGFRGIKGTDTQYF. The part of the CDR3 DNA that was read is TGTGCCAGCAGGGGAGGGTTTAGGGGGATAAAGGGCACAGATACG.

This clone was picked up a small number of times. The CDR3 is cut off 3 residues early in the read; its end comes from the germline J gene. The rearrangement links TRBV18 to TRBJ1-2; 7 bases agree with TRBD1. This CDR3 spans 15 amino acids. V shed 3 bases, J shed 4 bases, and the junction held 8 bases outside the gene matches. Per the germline V gene, CDR1 is KGHSH and CDR2 is LQKENI. The DNA read from the CDR3 is TGTGCCAGCTCACCCGCTGAGGGGGCGTGCTATGGC. It yields the protein CASSPAEGACYG. The entire CDR3 protein is CASSPAEGACYGYTF.

This clone came up many times. The observed sequence ends 3 residues before the CDR3 terminus, with the missing tail filled in from the germline J gene. V gene TRBV7-3 combines with J gene TRBJ2-1; 8 bases map to TRBD2. This CDR3 spans 14 amino acids. Germline V gene data show CDR1 as SGHTA and CDR2 as FQGTGA. Losses at the gene ends were 1 base for V and 5 bases for J; bases not matched to a gene: 1. Incomplete CDR3 DNA: TGTGCCAGCAGCTTAATAGCGGGGAACAATGAG. Translating it yields CASSLIAGNNE. The entire CDR3 reads CASSLIAGNNEQFF. Full variable domain (remainder filled in from reference TRBV7-3 and TRBJ2-1): GAGVSQTPSNKVTEKGKYVELRCDPISGHTALYWYRQSLGQGPEFLIYFQGTGAADDSGLPNDRFFAVRPEGSVSTLKIQRTERGDSAVYLCASSLIAGNNEQFFGPGTRLTVL.

This clone was seen many times. The read halts 3 residues ahead of the CDR3 end, with the missing end drawn from the germline J gene. The chain links TRBV5-6 to TRBJ2-5; a possible D gene is TRBD2 (5 bases). V lost 1 base and J lost 4, with 14 bases in between. The CDR3 covers 15 residues. Germline V gene data show CDR1 as SGHDT and CDR2 as YYEEEE. The part of the CDR3 DNA that was read is TGTGCCAGCAGCTTGACCCAAGGACTGGCAGAGACC. Protein: CASSLTQGLAET. The CDR3 reads in full as CASSLTQGLAETQYF.

This clone was recorded many times. The CDR3 extends 3 residues past the end of the read, so its final part is completed from the germline J gene. This chain links TRBV20-1 with TRBJ2-1; 8 nucleotides line up with TRBD2. CDR1 is DFQATT and CDR2 is SNEGSKA in the germline V gene (reference sequence). The ends lost 3 bases at V and 5 bases at J; junction bases unmatched: 9. The CDR3 totals 15 residues. CDR3 protein: CSASDGLAVNNEQFF. CDR3 bases read: TGCAGTGCTAGTGACGGACTAGCAGTTAACAATGAG.

This clone was seen at least ten times. The missing CDR3 end, 3 residues past where the read stops, is filled in from the germline J gene. This chain connects TRBV7-9 to TRBJ2-5, with TRBD1 identical over 8 bases. Germline V gene data show CDR1 as SEHNR and CDR2 as FQNEAQ (reference sequence). The V and J ends lost 5 bases and 5 bases, in that order; junction bases with no gene match: 10. CDR3 length equals 15 residues. The CDR3 bases that were read are TGTGCCAGCAGCCTAAGGACAGGGACGGCGGAGACC. Translated: CASSLRTGTAET. The whole CDR3 protein reads CASSLRTGTAETQYF.

This clone occurred a few times. One base away lies a much larger clone, so this may be a sequencing read error. The read terminates 3 residues ahead of where the CDR3 ends, so the germline J gene completes it. V and J are TRBV5-1 and TRBJ2-7; D unresolved. The CDR3 contains 15 residues. Trimming took 0 bases from V and 3 from J, leaving 13 bases between them. From germline, CDR1 is SGHRS and CDR2 YFSETQ. Partial CDR3 DNA: TGCGCCAGCAGCTTGGAAGAATCCCTAGTCTACGAG. This encodes CASSLEESLVYE. The full CDR3 is CASSLEESLVYEQYF.

On this clone: The CDR3 is cut off 3 residues early in the read; its end comes from the germline J gene. The rearrangement links TRBV5-6 to TRBJ2-5; a possible D gene is TRBD2 (5 bases). CDR1 and CDR2 (germline): SGHDT, YYEEEE. Trimming stripped 4 bases from V and 7 bases from J, with 8 bases between. This CDR3 region has 11 residues. CDR3 residues: CASSRRGTQYF. The part of the CDR3 DNA that was read is TGTGCCAGCAGCAGACGGGGGACC.

This clone was seen ten or more times. The missing CDR3 end, 3 residues past where the read stops, is filled in from the germline J gene. The chain combines TRBV2 with TRBJ2-2; possibly TRBD1 for D (6 bases). Trimming left V 7 bases short and J 0 bases short, with 12 bases between. CDR1 is SNHLY, CDR2 FYNNEI, per germline. CDR3 length equals 15 residues. Partial CDR3 DNA: TGTGCCAGCAAAGGACAGACAGCGAACACCGGGGAG. Translation gives CASKGQTANTGE. The full CDR3 reads CASKGQTANTGELFF.

Ten or more counts support this clone. The CDR3 end is not reached by the read, which stops 3 residues before it; the germline J gene fills it in. The chain employs TRBV19 and TRBJ2-3; tentatively, D is TRBD2 (6 bases). This CDR3 has 17 amino acids. Germline V gene lookup returns CDR1 LNHDA and CDR2 SQIVND (reference sequence). V dropped 3 bases and J dropped 1 base, with 17 bases sitting between them. The CDR3 bases that were read are TGTGCCAGTAGTATGACCCTTTGGGGGGTAGGCACAGATACG. Translating it yields CASSMTLWGVGTDT. The CDR3 as a whole reads CASSMTLWGVGTDTQYF.